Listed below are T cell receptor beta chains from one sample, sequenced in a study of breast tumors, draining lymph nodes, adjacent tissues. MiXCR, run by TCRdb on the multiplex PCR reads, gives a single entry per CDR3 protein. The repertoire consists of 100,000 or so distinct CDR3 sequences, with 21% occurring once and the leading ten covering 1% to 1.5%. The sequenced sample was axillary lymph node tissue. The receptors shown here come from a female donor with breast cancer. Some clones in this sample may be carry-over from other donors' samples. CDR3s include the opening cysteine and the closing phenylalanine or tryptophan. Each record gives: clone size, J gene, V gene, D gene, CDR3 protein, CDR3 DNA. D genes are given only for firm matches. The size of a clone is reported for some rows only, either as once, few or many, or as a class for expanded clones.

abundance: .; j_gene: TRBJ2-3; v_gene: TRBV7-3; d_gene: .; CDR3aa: CASSLTSTDAQYF; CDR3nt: TGTGCCAGCAGCTTAACGTCGACAGATGCGCAGTATTTT
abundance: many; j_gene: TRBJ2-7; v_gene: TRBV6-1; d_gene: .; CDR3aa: CASSPQPGTRLYEQYF; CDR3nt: TGTGCCAGCAGTCCCCAGCCAGGGACGAGGTTGTACGAGCAGTACTTC
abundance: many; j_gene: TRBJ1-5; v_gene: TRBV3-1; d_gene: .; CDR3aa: CASSQDDRSPQHF; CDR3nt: TGTGCCAGCAGCCAAGATGACCGATCGCCCCAGCATTTT
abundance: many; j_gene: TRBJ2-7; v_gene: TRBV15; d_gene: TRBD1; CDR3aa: CATSRGAGGYEQYF; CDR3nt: TGTGCCACCAGCAGGGGGGCAGGGGGCTACGAGCAGTACTTC
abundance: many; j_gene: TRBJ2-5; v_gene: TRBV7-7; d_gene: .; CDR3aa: CASSLGTANQETQYF; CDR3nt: TGTGCTAGCAGCTTAGGTACGGCCAACCAAGAGACCCAGTACTTC
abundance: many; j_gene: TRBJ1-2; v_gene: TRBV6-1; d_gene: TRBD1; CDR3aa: CASSEGQTYGYTF; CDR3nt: TGTGCCAGCAGTGAGGGACAGACCTATGGCTACACCTTC
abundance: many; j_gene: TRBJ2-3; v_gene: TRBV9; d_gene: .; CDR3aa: CASSSGTATDTQYF; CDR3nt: TGTGCCAGCAGCTCCGGGACGGCCACAGATACGCAGTATTTT
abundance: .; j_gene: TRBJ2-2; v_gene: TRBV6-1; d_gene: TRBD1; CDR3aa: CASNVYSGTGITGELFF; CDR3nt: TGTGCCAGCAATGTCTACTCCGGGACAGGGATAACCGGGGAGCTGTTTTTT
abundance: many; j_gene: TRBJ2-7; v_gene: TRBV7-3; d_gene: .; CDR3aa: CASSSGTLGTYEQYF; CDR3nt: TGTGCCAGCAGCTCCGGGACCTTGGGGACCTACGAGCAGTACTTC
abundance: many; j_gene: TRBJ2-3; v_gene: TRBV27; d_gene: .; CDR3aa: CASSLSRGVADTQYF; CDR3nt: TGTGCCAGCAGTTTATCAAGGGGGGTGGCAGATACGCAGTATTTT
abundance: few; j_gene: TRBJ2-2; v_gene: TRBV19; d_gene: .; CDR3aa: CASSIAGSTGELFF; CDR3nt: TGTGCCAGTAGTATAGCCGGAAGCACCGGGGAGCTGTTTTTT
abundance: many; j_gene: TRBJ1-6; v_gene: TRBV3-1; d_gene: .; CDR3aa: CASSAQGFTLHF; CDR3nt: TGTGCCAGCAGCGCACAGGGATTTACCCTCCACTTT
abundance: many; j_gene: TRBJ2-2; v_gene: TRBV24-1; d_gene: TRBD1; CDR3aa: CATSDPGQGVSGELFF; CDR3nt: TGTGCCACCAGTGACCCGGGACAGGGGGTGTCCGGGGAGCTGTTTTTT
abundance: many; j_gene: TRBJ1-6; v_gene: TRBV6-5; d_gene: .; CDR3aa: CASSKRQTDNSPLHF; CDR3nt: TGTGCCAGCAGCAAACGACAGACGGATAATTCACCCCTCCACTTT
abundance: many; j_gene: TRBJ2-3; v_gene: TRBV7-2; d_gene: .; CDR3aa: CASSSFERGTDTQYF; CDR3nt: TGTGCCAGCAGCTCTTTTGAACGGGGCACAGATACGCAGTATTTT
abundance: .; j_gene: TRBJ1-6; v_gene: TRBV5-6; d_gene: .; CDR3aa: CASSLDWTGNSPLHF; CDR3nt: TGTGCCAGCAGCTTGGACTGGACGGGTAATTCACCCCTCCACTTT
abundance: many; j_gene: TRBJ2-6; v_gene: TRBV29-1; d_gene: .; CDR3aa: CSVAAGANVLTF; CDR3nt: TGCAGCGTTGCGGCTGGGGCCAACGTCCTGACTTTC
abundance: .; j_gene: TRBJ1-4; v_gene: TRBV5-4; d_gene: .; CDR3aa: CASSLPGGKLFF; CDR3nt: TGTGCCAGCAGCTTGCCTGGCGGAAAACTGTTTTTT
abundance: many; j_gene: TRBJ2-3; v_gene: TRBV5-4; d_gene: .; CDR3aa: CASSLAERGRSTDTQYF; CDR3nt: TGTGCCAGCAGCTTGGCCGAACGGGGGAGGAGCACAGATACGCAGTATTTT
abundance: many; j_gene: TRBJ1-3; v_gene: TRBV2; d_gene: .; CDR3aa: CASSVESENTIYF; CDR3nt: TGTGCCAGCAGTGTTGAGTCGGAAAACACCATATATTTT
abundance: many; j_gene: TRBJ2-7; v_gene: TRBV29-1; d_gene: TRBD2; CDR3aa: CSDRGRGGLSNSYEQYF; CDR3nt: TGCAGCGACCGAGGGCGGGGGGGCCTTTCAAATTCCTACGAGCAGTACTTC
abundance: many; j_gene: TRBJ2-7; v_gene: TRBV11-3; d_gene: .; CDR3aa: CASSLVSHLGPSYEQYF; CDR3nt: TGTGCCAGCAGCTTAGTTTCCCACCTCGGGCCCTCTTACGAGCAGTACTTC
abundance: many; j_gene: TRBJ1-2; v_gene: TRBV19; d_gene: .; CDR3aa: CASRLMDSKGYTF; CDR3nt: TGTGCCAGTAGGCTCATGGACAGTAAAGGCTACACCTTC
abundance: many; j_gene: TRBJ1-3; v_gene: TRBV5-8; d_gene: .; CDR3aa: CASSPWVASGNTIYF; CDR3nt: TGTGCCAGCAGCCCCTGGGTGGCCTCTGGAAACACCATATATTTT
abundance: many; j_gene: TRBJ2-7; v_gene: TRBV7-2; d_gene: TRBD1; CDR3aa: CASSLTGVEQYF; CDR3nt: TGTGCCAGCAGCTTGACAGGGGTCGAGCAGTACTTC
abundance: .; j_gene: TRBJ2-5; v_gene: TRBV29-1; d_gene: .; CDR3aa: CSVAGAIRETQYF; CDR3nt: TGCAGCGTTGCGGGGGCGATCCGAGAGACCCAGTACTTC
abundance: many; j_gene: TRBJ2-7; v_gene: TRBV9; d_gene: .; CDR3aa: CASSVGWAPTDGDEQYF; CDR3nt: TGTGCCAGCAGCGTAGGATGGGCTCCGACAGATGGCGACGAGCAGTACTTC
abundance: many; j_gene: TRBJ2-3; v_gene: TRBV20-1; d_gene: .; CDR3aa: CSARVEGFVTDTQYF; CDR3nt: TGCAGTGCTAGAGTCGAGGGTTTTGTCACAGATACGCAGTATTTT
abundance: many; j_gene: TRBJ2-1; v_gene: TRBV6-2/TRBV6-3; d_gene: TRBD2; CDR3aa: CASSFPGLALGVEQFF; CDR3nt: TGTGCCAGCAGTTTTCCGGGACTAGCGCTGGGAGTAGAGCAGTTCTTC
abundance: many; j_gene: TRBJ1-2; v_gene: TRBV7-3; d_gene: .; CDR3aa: CASKGVRYGYTF; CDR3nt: TGTGCCAGCAAGGGAGTAAGGTATGGCTACACCTTC
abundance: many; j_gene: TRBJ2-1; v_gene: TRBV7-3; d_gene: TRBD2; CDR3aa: CASSLNPGLADNEQFF; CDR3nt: TGTGCCAGCAGCTTAAACCCGGGACTAGCGGACAATGAGCAGTTCTTC
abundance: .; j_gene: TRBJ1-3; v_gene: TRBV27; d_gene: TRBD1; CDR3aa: CASSLTGGFSGNTIYF; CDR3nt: TGTGCCAGCAGTTTGACAGGGGGCTTCTCCGGAAACACCATATATTTT
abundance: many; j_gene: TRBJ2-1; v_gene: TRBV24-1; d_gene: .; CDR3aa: CATSDYGGSNEQFF; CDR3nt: TGTGCCACCAGTGATTACGGAGGGTCGAATGAGCAGTTCTTC
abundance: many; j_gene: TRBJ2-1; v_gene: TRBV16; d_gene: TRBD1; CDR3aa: CASSQSGLRDRGGEQFF; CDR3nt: TGTGCCAGCAGCCAATCTGGTTTACGGGACAGGGGTGGTGAGCAGTTCTTC
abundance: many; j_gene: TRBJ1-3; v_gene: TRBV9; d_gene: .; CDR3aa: CASSAVRSGNTIYF; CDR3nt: TGTGCCAGCAGCGCCGTGCGTTCTGGAAACACCATATATTTT
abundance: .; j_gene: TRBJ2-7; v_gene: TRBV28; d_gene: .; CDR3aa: CASRPPGRLSYEQYF; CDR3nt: TGTGCCAGCAGGCCCCCGGGACGCCTCTCCTACGAGCAGTACTTC
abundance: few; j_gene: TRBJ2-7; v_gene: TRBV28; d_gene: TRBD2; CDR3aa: CASSSPGLADYEQYF; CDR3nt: TGTGCCAGCAGTTCCCCGGGACTAGCGGACTACGAGCAGTACTTC
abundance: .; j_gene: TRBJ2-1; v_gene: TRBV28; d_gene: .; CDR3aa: CASSPTSYYNEQFF; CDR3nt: TGTGCCAGCAGTCCAACTAGCTACTACAATGAGCAGTTCTTC
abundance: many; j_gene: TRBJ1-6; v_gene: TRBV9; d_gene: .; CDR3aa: CASSVEGSSYNSPLHF; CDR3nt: TGTGCCAGCAGCGTAGAGGGGAGCTCCTATAATTCACCCCTCCACTTT
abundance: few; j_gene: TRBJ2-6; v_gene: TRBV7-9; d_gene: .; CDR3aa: CASSLISGGDSLFSGANVLTF; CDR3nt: TGTGCCAGCAGCTTAATCTCTGGAGGAGACAGTTTATTCTCTGGGGCCAACGTCCTGACTTTC
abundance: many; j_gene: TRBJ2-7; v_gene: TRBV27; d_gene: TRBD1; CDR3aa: CASSLRDSYYEQYF; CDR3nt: TGTGCCAGCAGTTTGAGGGACAGCTACTACGAGCAGTACTTC
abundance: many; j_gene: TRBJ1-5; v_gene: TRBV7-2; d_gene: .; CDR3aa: CASSPGRWNQPQHF; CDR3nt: TGTGCCAGCAGCCCAGGGCGGTGGAATCAGCCCCAGCATTTT
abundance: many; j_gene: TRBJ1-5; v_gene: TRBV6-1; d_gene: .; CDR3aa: CASSEDLNQPQHF; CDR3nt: TGTGCCAGCAGTGAAGATTTAAATCAGCCCCAGCATTTT
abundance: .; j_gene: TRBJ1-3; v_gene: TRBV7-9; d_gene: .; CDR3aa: CASSFLASSGNTIYF; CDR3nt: TGTGCCAGCAGCTTCTTGGCCAGCTCTGGAAACACCATATATTTT
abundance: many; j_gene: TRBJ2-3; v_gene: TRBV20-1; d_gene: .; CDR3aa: CSAKGGTLTDTQYF; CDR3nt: TGCAGTGCTAAGGGTGGGACCCTCACAGATACGCAGTATTTT
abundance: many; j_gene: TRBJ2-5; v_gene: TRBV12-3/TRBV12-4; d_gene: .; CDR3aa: CASSPPGLRETQYF; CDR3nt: TGTGCCAGCAGTCCCCCGGGACTGCGAGAGACCCAGTACTTC
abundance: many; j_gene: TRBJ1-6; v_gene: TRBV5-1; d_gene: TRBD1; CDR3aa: CASSTRTGNNSPLHF; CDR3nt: TGCGCCAGCAGCACCCGGACAGGGAATAATTCACCCCTCCACTTT